This TCR beta chain emerged from a study of T-cell reconstitution after alpha-beta-depleted transplantation in children. Study results and caveats: Two months or so post-transplant, alpha-beta T cells reportedly derived from several hundred expanded graft clones.

This clonotype was found a few times. Its antigen is not known. Unique molecular identifiers were built into the TCRbeta library. Using its own MiXCR run on the PCR reads, TCRdb lists one record per CDR3 protein. This table has nearly 200,000 distinct CDR3 sequences, about 6% appearing once. The V and J ends lost 1 base and 7 bases, in that order; junction bases with no gene match: 9. Germline V CDR1 and CDR2: SQVTM, ANQGSEA. The CDR3 length is 14 residues. The material sequenced was PBMCs, taken before TCRalphabeta/CD19-depleted stem cell transplant. This chain connects TRBV29-1 to TRBJ2-5, with 7 positions matching TRBD1. The TCR originated in a girl less than two years old with combined immunodeficiency, due to receive a stem cell transplant. CDR3 residues: CSVEGIGDRWTQYF. As DNA, the CDR3 is TGCAGCGTTGAAGGAATTGGGGACAGATGGACCCAGTACTTC.